These 3 T cell receptor beta chains were sequenced from one sample in a study of blood T cell repertoires in COVID-19. Data came from immunoSEQ multiplex PCR; TCRdb stores just in-frame clones and leaves some out. Counted here are a few hundred thousand clones, 80% to 90% occurring once; the ten biggest clones make up 3% to 4%. What was sequenced was PBMCs or T cells enriched from blood (not recorded which). Receptor source: a woman between 35 and 50 years old with acute COVID-19.

The chain carries TRBV15 and TRBJ1-1; D is perhaps TRBD1 (6 bases). Germline CDR1 and CDR2: LNHNV and YYDKDF (reference sequence). The CDR3 covers 16 residues. Trimming pared 1 base from V and 3 bases from J, leaving 15 bases between. CDR3 coding DNA: TGTGCCACCAGCAGAGTCCCCATGGGGGCCGACACTGAAGCTTTCTTT. Its protein is CATSRVPMGADTEAFF.

V and J are TRBV18 and TRBJ2-3; 11 bases are a match to TRBD2. Germline loops: CDR1 KGHSH, CDR2 LQKENI. The length of the CDR3 is 17 residues. Losses at the gene ends were 2 bases for V and 3 bases for J; bases not matched to a gene: 7. The CDR3 DNA sequence: TGTGCCAGCTCACCAACCCTAGCGGGAGGTGGAACAGATACGCAGTATTTT. Its translation: CASSPTLAGGGTDTQYF. Full variable domain (outside the CDR3, taken from reference TRBV18 and TRBJ2-3): NAGVMQNPRHLVRRRGQEARLRCSPMKGHSHVYWYRQLPEEGLKFMVYLQKENIIDESGMPKERFSAEFPKEGPSILRIQQVVRGDSAAYFCASSPTLAGGGTDTQYFGPGTRLTVL.

This clone was recorded once. This chain joins TRBV7-9 and TRBJ1-1; TRBD1 aligns across 7 bases. J lost 0 bases, V lost 2 bases, and 9 bases had no gene match. CDR1 SEHNR and CDR2 FQNEAQ come from the germline V gene (reference sequence). The CDR3 loop spans 17 amino acids. The CDR3 DNA is TGTGCCAGCAGCTTAAGACAGGGTATTGGGATGAACACTGAAGCTTTCTTT. This sequence encodes CASSLRQGIGMNTEAFF.